This T cell receptor beta chain was obtained from a study of CD8 T cells in Susac syndrome. The multiple sclerosis control group was made up of treatment-naive patients with stable or active relapsing-remitting disease. Negative isolation yielded the CD8+ and CD4+ T cells, while FACS enriched the TEMRA cells. After extraction with the RNeasy kit, roughly 0.45 to 1 ug of the RNA was reverse transcribed using random hexamers. The CDR3 of TCR beta was amplified by immunoSEQ multiplex PCR across 54 Vbeta and 13 Jbeta. MiXCR was run by TCRdb on the immunoSEQ multiplex PCR reads, yielding one entry per CDR3 protein. There are about 400,000 distinct CDR3 sequences in the sample; roughly 85% occur only once, and under 0.15% lies in the top ten. Comment on this clonotype: Its antigen is not known.

The CDR3 length is 15 residues. Germline V gene lookup returns CDR1 ENHRY and CDR2 SYGVKD. Trimming shortened V by 2 bases and J by 5 bases, and 16 bases separated the two germline ends. Study outcomes and limitations: Only a relatively small number of individuals were included in the TCR sequencing and HLA analysis.

Sequencing was carried out using CD8+ T cells from PBMCs. V is TRBV10-3 and J is TRBJ2-7, with a possible D match to TRBD1 (5 bases). This TCR derives from a human donor with multiple sclerosis. The CDR3 is CAISELDSPLDEQYF. DNA for the CDR3: TGTGCCATCAGTGAGCTAGACAGCCCCCTCGACGAGCAGTACTTC.